These T cell receptor beta chains were read from a single sample in a study of T-cell memory formation after mild COVID-19. One entry per CDR3 protein, called by TCRdb with MiXCR from the 5' RACE reads. The sample contains some 97,000 distinct CDR3 sequences, over 8.5% of which appear only once. The sequencing input was PBMCs or a T cell subset sorted from them (not recorded which). These receptor sequences come from a man younger than 35 who had mild COVID-19 (a few samples of this study predate the infection). Cell type and time point are not known. Each CDR3 is given with its conserved first and last residue.

j_call v_call cdr3_aa
TRBJ2-1 TRBV5-1 CASSTYRMHNEQFF
TRBJ1-5 TRBV5-1 CASSWEGASNQPQHF
TRBJ2-7 TRBV6-8 CASSYGGLAGSEQYF
TRBJ1-2 TRBV27 CASSRQGVANYGYTF
TRBJ1-4 TRBV7-8 CASSLLGASPTNEKLFF
TRBJ2-7 TRBV7-9 CASSSLKGEPPPYEQYF
TRBJ2-1 TRBV7-9 CASSFRGKQFF
TRBJ1-1 TRBV2 CAHREDSMNTEAFF
TRBJ1-5 TRBV2 CASSEPRQLNQPQHF
TRBJ1-1 TRBV7-9 CASSQVPGEAFF
TRBJ1-2 TRBV5-1 CASSSRTGVGSDRGYTF
TRBJ2-7 TRBV5-1 CASSLLRGSYEQYF
TRBJ2-1 TRBV27 CASSFRDWGLNEQFF
TRBJ1-4 TRBV7-9 CASSYLEQGKLFF
TRBJ1-1 TRBV29-1 CSAPGGPEAFF
TRBJ2-7 TRBV5-1 CASSTESSYEQYF
TRBJ2-7 TRBV5-1 CASRGTLRVHEQYF
TRBJ2-7 TRBV4-1 CASSQDRTAYEQYF
TRBJ2-7 TRBV6-2/TRBV6-3 CASSYPGETYEQYF
TRBJ2-1 TRBV6-5 CASSLSEKGEQFF
TRBJ2-7 TRBV12-3/TRBV12-4 CASQGGWGPYEQYF
TRBJ2-1 TRBV5-4 CASSSGGGAAGNEQFF
TRBJ2-3 TRBV10-2 CASSAQGAQDTQYF
TRBJ2-3 TRBV7-3 CASSNQGGTDTQYF
TRBJ2-2 TRBV20-1 CSAWTGEGVELFF
TRBJ2-1 TRBV20-1 CSASGLAVNNEQFF
TRBJ2-3 TRBV7-9 CASSSTDLGDTQYF
TRBJ2-7 TRBV6-1 CASSGTGFYEQYF
TRBJ2-1 TRBV29-1 CSVLTASSYNEQFF
TRBJ2-7 TRBV5-1 CASSFGHTYEQYF
TRBJ1-5 TRBV7-9 CASSAEGASNQPQHF
TRBJ1-2 TRBV6-5 CASSYGGSYYGYTF
TRBJ2-3 TRBV5-5 CASSPWRGSTDTQYF
TRBJ2-3 TRBV4-2 CASSRPGGSGGSTDTQYF
TRBJ2-5 TRBV7-2 CASSLAGPSGGRETQYF
TRBJ1-2 TRBV6-5 CASSYSGSGNGYTF
TRBJ1-4 TRBV12-3/TRBV12-4 CASRTLGQGTEKLFF
TRBJ2-3 TRBV3-1 CASSHGRLAGGPDTQYF
TRBJ1-1 TRBV12-3/TRBV12-4 CASSKYWGEDTEAFF
TRBJ2-5 TRBV6-2/TRBV6-3 CASSSPGQGAWETQYF
TRBJ2-1 TRBV11-2 CASSAGGPFDEQFF
TRBJ2-1 TRBV15 CATSGEAGGPNEQFF
TRBJ2-2 TRBV7-8 CASSGGANGELFF
TRBJ1-1 TRBV2 CASKQGPLGGTEAFF
TRBJ1-2 TRBV5-1 CASSPWGDSPNYGYTF
TRBJ1-1 TRBV6-5 CASSYQTGAEAFF
TRBJ2-1 TRBV5-6 CASNFERNEQFF
TRBJ2-5 TRBV7-2 CASSSVPQETQYF
TRBJ2-3 TRBV7-6 CASSFTGMTDTQYF
TRBJ2-5 TRBV25-1 CASSEQGASETQYF
TRBJ2-3 TRBV7-9 CASSSPGPPDTQYF
TRBJ1-2 TRBV12-3/TRBV12-4 CASSYGPRAYGYTF
TRBJ2-3 TRBV7-9 CASSLAGASTDTQYF
TRBJ2-3 TRBV7-2 CASSLLAGYDTQYF
TRBJ1-5 TRBV19 CASSAGLSGNQPQHF
TRBJ2-7 TRBV4-1 CASSPGQGGSYEQYF
TRBJ1-1 TRBV18 CASSPLTGGSTEAFF
TRBJ2-5 TRBV6-5 CASSYGLGGTETQYF
TRBJ2-5 TRBV7-9 CASSPWTSQETQYF
TRBJ1-2 TRBV29-1 CSVYPLGQGYGYTF